This T cell receptor (beta chain) was captured in a study of graft-versus-host responses after intestinal transplantation. Study context: In this cohort, recipients had multivisceral, liver-intestinal, or isolated intestinal transplants.

This table comes from immunoSEQ multiplex PCR, and its TCRdb copy is limited to in-frame clones, with some not included. The repertoire holds about 97,000 clones, around 90% seen once, with less than 0.08% in the top ten. As regards this clone: Its matching antigen is unknown.

Study results and caveats: Peak circulating GvH clone levels were associated with early post-transplant HvG declines. Where graft-donor T cell macrochimerism was present, patients had high graft-versus-host to host-versus-graft clonal ratios in allografts.

This CDR3 contains 16 residues. V was shortened by 4 bases and J by 5 bases, with 21 bases between the two germline ends. CDR1 is SGDLS and CDR2 is YYNGEE in the germline V gene. V usage is TRBV9 and J usage is TRBJ1-2; tentative D call: TRBD1 (5 bases). This clonotype was sampled from a human donor who was the organ donor for an intestinal transplant. This material consisted of unstimulated CD8+ T cells sorted from spleen or lymph node cells, taken before transplant. This chain's CDR3 is CASSPTSQELGYGYTF. Written as DNA, the CDR3 is TGTGCCAGCAGCCCGACTTCACAGGAGTTAGGATATGGCTACACCTTC.